The clone carrying this T cell receptor (beta chain) turned up a few times. This entry belongs to a study of T-cell reconstitution after alpha-beta-depleted transplantation in children. CDR3 length: 14 amino acids. Trimming removed 3 bases from V and 5 bases from J; junction bases left unmatched: 7. Molecular barcoding with unique molecular identifiers was used for the TCRbeta library. A single record per CDR3 protein comes from TCRdb applying MiXCR to the PCR reads. The table records a few hundred thousand distinct CDR3 sequences, about a tenth of them present only once. This sample comprised PBMCs from the stem cell graft donor, obtained from the stem cell graft. This TCR derives from a human donor who donated a stem cell graft to a child with acute lymphoblastic leukemia. The chain uses TRBV12-3 or TRBV12-4 and TRBJ2-7; 7 nucleotides agree with TRBD1. The CDR3 sequence: CASSFSTGINEQYF. As DNA, the CDR3 is TGTGCCAGCAGTTTTTCGACAGGGATAAACGAGCAGTACTTC.